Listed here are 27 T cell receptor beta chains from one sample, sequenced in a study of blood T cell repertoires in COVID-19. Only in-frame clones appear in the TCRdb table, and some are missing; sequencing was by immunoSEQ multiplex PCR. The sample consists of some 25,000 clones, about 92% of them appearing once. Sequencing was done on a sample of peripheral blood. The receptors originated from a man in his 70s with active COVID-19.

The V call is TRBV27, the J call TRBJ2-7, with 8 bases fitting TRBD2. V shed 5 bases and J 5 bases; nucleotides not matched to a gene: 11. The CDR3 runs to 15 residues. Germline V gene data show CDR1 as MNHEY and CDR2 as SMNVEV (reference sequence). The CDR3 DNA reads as TGTGCCAGCAGTGACCCCGGGACTAGTAGAAACGAGCAGTACTTC. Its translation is CASSDPGTSRNEQYF.

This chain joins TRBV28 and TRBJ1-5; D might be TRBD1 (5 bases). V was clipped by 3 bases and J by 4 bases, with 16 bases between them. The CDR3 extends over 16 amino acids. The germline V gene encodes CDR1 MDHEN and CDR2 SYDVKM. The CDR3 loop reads CASSFRTGGKNQPQHF. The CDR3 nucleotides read TGTGCCAGCAGTTTCCGGACGGGGGGAAAGAATCAGCCCCAGCATTTT. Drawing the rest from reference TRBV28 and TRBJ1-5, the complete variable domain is DVKVTQSSRYLVKRTGEKVFLECVQDMDHENMFWYRQDPGLGLRLIYFSYDVKMKEKGDIPEGYSVSREKKERFSLILESASTNQTSMYLCASSFRTGGKNQPQHFGDGTRLSIL.

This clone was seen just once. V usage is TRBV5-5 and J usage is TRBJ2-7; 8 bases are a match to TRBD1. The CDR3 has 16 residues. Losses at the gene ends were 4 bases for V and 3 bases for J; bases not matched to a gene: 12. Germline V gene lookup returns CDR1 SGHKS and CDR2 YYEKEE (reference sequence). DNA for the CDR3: TGTGCCAGCAGCCCGACTTTGGTCAGGGGGCTCTACGAGCAGTACTTC. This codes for CASSPTLVRGLYEQYF.

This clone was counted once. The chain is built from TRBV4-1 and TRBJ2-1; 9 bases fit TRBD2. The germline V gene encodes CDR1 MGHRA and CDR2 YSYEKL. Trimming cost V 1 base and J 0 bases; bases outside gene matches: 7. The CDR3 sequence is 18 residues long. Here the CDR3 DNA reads TGCGCCAGCAGCCAAGGTGGGCTAGCGGGATTCTCCTACAATGAGCAGTTCTTC. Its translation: CASSQGGLAGFSYNEQFF.

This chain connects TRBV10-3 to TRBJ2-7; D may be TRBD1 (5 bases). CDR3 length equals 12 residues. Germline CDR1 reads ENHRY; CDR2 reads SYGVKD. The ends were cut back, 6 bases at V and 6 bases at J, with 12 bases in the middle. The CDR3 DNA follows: TGTGCCATCAGCAACACAGGCCCCGAGCAGTACTTC. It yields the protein CAISNTGPEQYF.

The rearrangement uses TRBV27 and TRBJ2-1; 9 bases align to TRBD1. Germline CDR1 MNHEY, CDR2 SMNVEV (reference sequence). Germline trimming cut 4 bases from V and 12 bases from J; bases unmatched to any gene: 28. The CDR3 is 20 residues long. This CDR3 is CASSYYPPLGDRDFHEGQFF. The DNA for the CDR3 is TGTGCCAGCAGTTACTATCCCCCCCTCGGGGACAGGGACTTTCATGAGGGGCAGTTCTTC.

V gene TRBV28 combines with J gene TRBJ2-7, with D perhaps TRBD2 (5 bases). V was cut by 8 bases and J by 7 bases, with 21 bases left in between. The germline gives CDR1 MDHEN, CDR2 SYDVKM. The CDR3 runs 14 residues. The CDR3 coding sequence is TGTGCCAGCCTACACGCGACGGGAACGGAGGAGCAGTACTTC. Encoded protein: CASLHATGTEEQYF. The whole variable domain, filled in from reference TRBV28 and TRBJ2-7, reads DVKVTQSSRYLVKRTGEKVFLECVQDMDHENMFWYRQDPGLGLRLIYFSYDVKMKEKGDIPEGYSVSREKKERFSLILESASTNQTSMYLCASLHATGTEEQYFGPGTRLTVT.

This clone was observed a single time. Here the CDR3 reads CASSLGTEYYGYTF. The CDR3 nucleotides read TGTGCCAGCAGCCTCGGGACAGAATACTATGGCTACACCTTC. The chain uses TRBV7-9 and TRBJ1-2; 7 bases agree with TRBD1. The CDR3 is 14 amino acids. V lost 5 bases to trimming and J lost 3 bases; unmatched junction nucleotides: 6. Germline V gene data show CDR1 as SEHNR and CDR2 as FQNEAQ (reference sequence).

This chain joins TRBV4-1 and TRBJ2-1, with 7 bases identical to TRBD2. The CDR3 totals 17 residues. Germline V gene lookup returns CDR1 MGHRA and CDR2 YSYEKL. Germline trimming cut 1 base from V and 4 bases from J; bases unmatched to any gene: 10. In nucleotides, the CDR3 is TGCGCCAGCAGCCAAGGCCTCCTAGCGGCTATTTACAATGAGCAGTTCTTC. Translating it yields CASSQGLLAAIYNEQFF.

The DNA of the CDR3 is TGTGCCAGCAGCGTCCCCAGAGGCAAGTATCAGCCCCAGCATTTT. The encoded protein is CASSVPRGKYQPQHF. The chain combines TRBV21-1 with TRBJ1-5. TRBV21-1 counts as a pseudogene. CDR3 length: 15 amino acids.

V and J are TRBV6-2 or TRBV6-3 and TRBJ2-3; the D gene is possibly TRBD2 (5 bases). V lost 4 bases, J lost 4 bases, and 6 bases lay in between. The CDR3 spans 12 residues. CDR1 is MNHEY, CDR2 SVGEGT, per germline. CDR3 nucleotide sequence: TGTGCCAGCAGTTTACTAGCAGATACGCAGTATTTT. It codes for CASSLLADTQYF.

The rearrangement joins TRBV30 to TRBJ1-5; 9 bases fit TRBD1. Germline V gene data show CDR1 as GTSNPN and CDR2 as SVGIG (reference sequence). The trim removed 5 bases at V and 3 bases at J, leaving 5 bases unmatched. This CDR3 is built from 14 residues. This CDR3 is CAWGRDRDNQPQHF. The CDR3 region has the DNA TGTGCCTGGGGGCGGGACAGGGACAATCAGCCCCAGCATTTT.

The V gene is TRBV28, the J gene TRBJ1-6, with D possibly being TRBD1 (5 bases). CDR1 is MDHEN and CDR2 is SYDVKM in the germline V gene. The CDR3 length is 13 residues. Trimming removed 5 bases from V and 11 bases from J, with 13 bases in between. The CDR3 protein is CASSIRVWAPLHF. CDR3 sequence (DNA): TGTGCCAGCAGTATCAGGGTTTGGGCACCCCTCCACTTT.

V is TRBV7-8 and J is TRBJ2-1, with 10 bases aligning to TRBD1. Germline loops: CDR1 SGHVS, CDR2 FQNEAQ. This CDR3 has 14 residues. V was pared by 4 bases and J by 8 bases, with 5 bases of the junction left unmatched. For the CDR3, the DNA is TGTGCCAGCAGCTCGGGACAGGGGTGGGATGAGCAGTTCTTC. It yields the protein CASSSGQGWDEQFF.

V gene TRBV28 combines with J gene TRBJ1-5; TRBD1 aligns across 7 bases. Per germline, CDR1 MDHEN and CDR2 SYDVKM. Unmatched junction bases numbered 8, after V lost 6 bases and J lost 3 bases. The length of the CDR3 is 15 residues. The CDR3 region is CASRTWDRPNQPQHF. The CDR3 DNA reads TGTGCCAGCAGGACCTGGGACAGACCCAATCAGCCCCAGCATTTT.

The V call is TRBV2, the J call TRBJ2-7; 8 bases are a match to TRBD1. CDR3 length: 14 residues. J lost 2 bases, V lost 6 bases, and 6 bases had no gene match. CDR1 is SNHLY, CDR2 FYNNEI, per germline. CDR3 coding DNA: TGTGCCAGCAGGGGGAACAGGGGGACCTACGAGCAGTACTTC. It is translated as CASRGNRGTYEQYF.

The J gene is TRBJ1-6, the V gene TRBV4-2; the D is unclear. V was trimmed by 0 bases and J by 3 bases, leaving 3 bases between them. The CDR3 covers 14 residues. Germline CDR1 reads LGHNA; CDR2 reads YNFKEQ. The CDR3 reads CASSQDLYNSPLHF. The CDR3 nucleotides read TGTGCCAGCAGCCAAGATCTCTATAATTCACCCCTCCACTTT.

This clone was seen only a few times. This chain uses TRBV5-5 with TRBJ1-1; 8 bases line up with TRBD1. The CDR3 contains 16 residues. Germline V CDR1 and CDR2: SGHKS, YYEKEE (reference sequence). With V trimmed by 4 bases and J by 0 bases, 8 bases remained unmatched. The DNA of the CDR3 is TGTGCCAGCAGCAAAACGACAGGGGACCTGAACACTGAAGCTTTCTTT. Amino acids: CASSKTTGDLNTEAFF.

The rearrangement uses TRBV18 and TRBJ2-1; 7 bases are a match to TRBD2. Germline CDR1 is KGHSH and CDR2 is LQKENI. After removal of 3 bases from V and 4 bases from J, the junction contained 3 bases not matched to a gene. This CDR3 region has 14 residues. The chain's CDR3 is CASSPQRGYNEQFF. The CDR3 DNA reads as TGTGCCAGCTCACCTCAGCGGGGATACAATGAGCAGTTCTTC.

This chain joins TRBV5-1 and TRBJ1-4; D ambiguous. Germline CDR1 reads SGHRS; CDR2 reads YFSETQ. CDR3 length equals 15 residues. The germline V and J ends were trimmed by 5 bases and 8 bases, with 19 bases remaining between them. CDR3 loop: CASRPWAGRGEKLFF. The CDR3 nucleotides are TGCGCCAGCAGACCATGGGCAGGTAGAGGGGAAAAACTGTTTTTT.

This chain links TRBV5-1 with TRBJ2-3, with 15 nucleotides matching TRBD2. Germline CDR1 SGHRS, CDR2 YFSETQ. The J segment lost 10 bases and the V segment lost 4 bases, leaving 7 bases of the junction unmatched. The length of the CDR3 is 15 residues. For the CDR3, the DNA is TGCGCCAGCAGCGCGGGACTAGCGGGAGGAGAATCGCAGTATTTT. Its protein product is CASSAGLAGGESQYF.

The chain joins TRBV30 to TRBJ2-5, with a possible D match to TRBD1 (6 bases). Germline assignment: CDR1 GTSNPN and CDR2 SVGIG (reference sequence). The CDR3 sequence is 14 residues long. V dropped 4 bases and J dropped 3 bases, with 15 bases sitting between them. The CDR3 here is CAWKAGQTEETQYF. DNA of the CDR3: TGTGCCTGGAAAGCCGGACAGACTGAAGAGACCCAGTACTTC. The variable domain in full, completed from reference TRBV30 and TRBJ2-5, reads SQTIHQWPATLVQPVGSPLSLECTVEGTSNPNLYWYRQAAGRGLQLLFYSVGIGQISSEVPQNLSASRPQDRQFILSSKKLLLSDSGFYLCAWKAGQTEETQYFGPGTRLLVL.

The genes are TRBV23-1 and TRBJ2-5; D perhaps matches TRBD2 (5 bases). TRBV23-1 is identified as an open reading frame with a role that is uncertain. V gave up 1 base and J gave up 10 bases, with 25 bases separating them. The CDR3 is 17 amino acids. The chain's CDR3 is CASSQYRLNWAPWGQYF. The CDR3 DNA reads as TGCGCCAGCAGTCAATACCGACTAAACTGGGCCCCATGGGGCCAGTACTTC.

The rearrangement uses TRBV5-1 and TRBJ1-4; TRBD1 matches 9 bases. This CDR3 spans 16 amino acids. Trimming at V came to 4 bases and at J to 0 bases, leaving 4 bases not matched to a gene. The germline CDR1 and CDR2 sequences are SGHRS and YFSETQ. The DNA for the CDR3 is TGCGCCAGCAGCACGGGACAGGGTGCAACTAATGAAAAACTGTTTTTT. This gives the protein CASSTGQGATNEKLFF. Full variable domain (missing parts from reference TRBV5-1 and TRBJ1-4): KAGVTQTPRYLIKTRGQQVTLSCSPISGHRSVSWYQQTPGQGLQFLFEYFSETQRNKGNFPGRFSGRQFSNSRSEMNVSTLELGDSALYLCASSTGQGATNEKLFFGSGTQLSVL.

CDR3 bases: TGTGCCAGCAGTCCCGGGACTAAGCCTTCCTACAATGAGCAGTTCTTC. Translating gives CASSPGTKPSYNEQFF. V gene TRBV27 combines with J gene TRBJ2-1; 7 nucleotides agree with TRBD2. The trim removed 5 bases at V and 1 base at J, leaving 8 bases unmatched. Looked up from germline, CDR1 is MNHEY and CDR2 is SMNVEV (reference sequence). The CDR3 spans 16 residues.

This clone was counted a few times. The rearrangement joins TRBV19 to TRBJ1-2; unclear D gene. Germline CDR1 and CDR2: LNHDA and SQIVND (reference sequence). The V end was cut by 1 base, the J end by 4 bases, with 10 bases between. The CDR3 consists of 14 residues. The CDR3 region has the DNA TGTGCCAGTAGTATAGGGCCAGGAACCTATGGCTACACCTTC. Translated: CASSIGPGTYGYTF.

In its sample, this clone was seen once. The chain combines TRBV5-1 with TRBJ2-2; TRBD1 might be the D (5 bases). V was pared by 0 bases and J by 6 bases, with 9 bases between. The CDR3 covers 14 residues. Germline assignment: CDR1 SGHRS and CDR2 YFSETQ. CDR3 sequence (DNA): TGCGCCAGCAGCTTGGCGACAGTGCCCGGGGAGCTGTTTTTT. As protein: CASSLATVPGELFF.